A selection of T cell receptor beta chains follows, all from one sample in a study of T cell responses to AZD1222 COVID-19 vaccine. Clones were sequenced by immunoSEQ multiplex PCR, and TCRdb holds only the in-frame ones, with some missing. This sample has approximately 170,000 clones, with over 75% found just once. The source material was peripheral blood, sampled on day 0 of AZD1222 vaccination. The origin of the receptors is an adult in good health. Both conserved end residues are part of each CDR3. Fields, in order: J gene, V gene, clone size, D gene, CDR3 protein, CDR3 DNA. The D gene is left open where the match is weak. Size tells how often a clone was seen (once, few, many) or the class of an expanded clone, and some rows leave it out.

TRBJ2-1 | TRBV2 | once | TRBD2 | CASSEVGGGADEQFF | TGTGCCAGCAGTGAAGTGGGCGGGGGGGCGGATGAGCAGTTCTTC
TRBJ2-1 | TRBV11-2 | . | . | CASSLGSNNEQFF | TGTGCCAGCAGCTTAGGCAGTAACAATGAGCAGTTCTTC
TRBJ2-2 | TRBV7-3 | once | . | CASSDYLGTGELFF | TGTGCCAGCAGCGACTATCTGGGAACCGGGGAGCTGTTTTTT
TRBJ1-5 | TRBV5-1 | . | . | CASSFSGREQVSQHF | TGCGCCAGCAGCTTCTCCGGGCGTGAGCAGGTGAGCCAGCATTTT
TRBJ2-2 | TRBV19 | . | . | CASSLRPNTGELFF | TGTGCCAGTAGTCTCCGGCCCAACACCGGGGAGCTGTTTTTT
TRBJ1-1 | TRBV9 | once | . | CASSVASGSGTEAFF | TGTGCCAGCAGCGTAGCGTCTGGGTCTGGCACTGAAGCTTTCTTT
TRBJ1-3 | TRBV6-5 | . | . | CASQGNTIYF | TGTGCCAGCCAGGGAAACACCATATATTTT
TRBJ2-5 | TRBV5-6 | . | . | CASSLYSQGQETQYF | TGTGCCAGCAGCTTATATTCACAGGGCCAAGAGACCCAGTACTTC
TRBJ2-5 | TRBV9 | . | . | CASSLKQGRETQYF | TGTGCCAGCAGCCTGAAACAGGGTCGAGAGACCCAGTACTTC
TRBJ2-1 | TRBV27 | . | TRBD2 | CASSYGTSGGTKQFF | TGTGCCAGCAGTTACGGGACTAGCGGGGGTACTAAGCAGTTCTTC
TRBJ1-1 | TRBV3-1/TRBV3-2 | . | . | CASSSTLGGVVGNTEAFF | TGTGCCAGCAGCTCCACCCTGGGAGGGGTGGTGGGGAACACTGAAGCTTTCTTT
TRBJ2-1 | TRBV20-1 | once | TRBD1 | CSELRDSEQFF | TGCAGTGAGCTCCGGGACAGTGAGCAGTTCTTC
TRBJ2-7 | TRBV11-3 | . | . | CASSTGTTSEQYF | TGTGCCAGCAGCACCGGGACAACCTCCGAGCAGTACTTC